This is a list of T cell receptor beta chains from one sample in a study of T-cell reconstitution after alpha-beta-depleted transplantation in children. TCRdb re-derived calls from the PCR reads in MiXCR, one entry per CDR3 protein. This table has about 610,000 distinct CDR3 sequences, 10% appearing once. The sample was PBMCs from the stem cell graft donor, taken from the stem cell graft. The receptor set was obtained from a human donor who donated a stem cell graft to a child with acute myeloid leukemia. The conserved cysteine and the conserved F or W are not part of the CDR3 here. Not every row has a clone size; where given, it reads once, few, many or a size class.

clone_size: .
v_call: TRBV5-1
j_call: TRBJ1-1
cdr3_aa: ASSLSGQGTNTEAF

clone_size: many
v_call: TRBV20-1
j_call: TRBJ1-1
cdr3_aa: SPVMNTEAF

clone_size: few
v_call: TRBV3-1
j_call: TRBJ2-2
cdr3_aa: ASSQGPGQVNTGELF

clone_size: .
v_call: TRBV3-1
j_call: TRBJ2-7
cdr3_aa: ASSQFGNSGSYEQY

clone_size: .
v_call: TRBV9
j_call: TRBJ2-7
cdr3_aa: ASSAATSGSYEQY

clone_size: few
v_call: TRBV6-1
j_call: TRBJ2-3
cdr3_aa: ASSQTIYTDTQY

clone_size: many
v_call: TRBV10-3
j_call: TRBJ2-2
cdr3_aa: AISELAGELF

clone_size: .
v_call: TRBV6-2/TRBV6-3
j_call: TRBJ2-1
cdr3_aa: ATRTGERDEQF

clone_size: .
v_call: TRBV11-1
j_call: TRBJ1-2
cdr3_aa: ASTTGAGVYGYT

clone_size: .
v_call: TRBV9
j_call: TRBJ2-5
cdr3_aa: ASSATGETQY

clone_size: .
v_call: TRBV29-1
j_call: TRBJ2-7
cdr3_aa: SVMFSGGQY

clone_size: .
v_call: TRBV27
j_call: TRBJ1-4
cdr3_aa: ASKQGWGVGDNEKLF

clone_size: few
v_call: TRBV7-2
j_call: TRBJ2-7
cdr3_aa: ASSLAGQGALYEQY

clone_size: few
v_call: TRBV29-1
j_call: TRBJ1-3
cdr3_aa: SGTGGASGNTIY

clone_size: few
v_call: TRBV11-1
j_call: TRBJ2-1
cdr3_aa: ASRTGQGVGRSYNEQF

clone_size: many
v_call: TRBV28
j_call: TRBJ2-5
cdr3_aa: ASSTPTGVMGQETQY

clone_size: few
v_call: TRBV6-2/TRBV6-3
j_call: TRBJ1-1
cdr3_aa: ASIDPSRTEAF

clone_size: many
v_call: TRBV5-1
j_call: TRBJ2-5
cdr3_aa: ASSLDPTGYQETQY

clone_size: few
v_call: TRBV6-1
j_call: TRBJ2-3
cdr3_aa: ASSPGLAPTQY

clone_size: few
v_call: TRBV9
j_call: TRBJ2-1
cdr3_aa: ASSETITDEQF

clone_size: .
v_call: TRBV6-1
j_call: TRBJ2-1
cdr3_aa: ASLNGVAYNEQF

clone_size: .
v_call: TRBV10-3
j_call: TRBJ1-5
cdr3_aa: AISQGQGLGQPQH

clone_size: few
v_call: TRBV20-1
j_call: TRBJ2-7
cdr3_aa: SARVWREASYEQY

clone_size: many
v_call: TRBV5-1
j_call: TRBJ2-7
cdr3_aa: ASSAFGSTSARTYEQY

clone_size: many
v_call: TRBV18
j_call: TRBJ2-5
cdr3_aa: ASSPRGQETQY

clone_size: .
v_call: TRBV28
j_call: TRBJ2-5
cdr3_aa: ASSLIAGVRETQY

clone_size: .
v_call: TRBV10-3
j_call: TRBJ1-6
cdr3_aa: AISESNPNSPLH

clone_size: few
v_call: TRBV6-5
j_call: TRBJ1-3
cdr3_aa: ATRLSLDGRTAGNTIY

clone_size: .
v_call: TRBV29-1
j_call: TRBJ2-1
cdr3_aa: SVEVSALAGGRARSYNEQF